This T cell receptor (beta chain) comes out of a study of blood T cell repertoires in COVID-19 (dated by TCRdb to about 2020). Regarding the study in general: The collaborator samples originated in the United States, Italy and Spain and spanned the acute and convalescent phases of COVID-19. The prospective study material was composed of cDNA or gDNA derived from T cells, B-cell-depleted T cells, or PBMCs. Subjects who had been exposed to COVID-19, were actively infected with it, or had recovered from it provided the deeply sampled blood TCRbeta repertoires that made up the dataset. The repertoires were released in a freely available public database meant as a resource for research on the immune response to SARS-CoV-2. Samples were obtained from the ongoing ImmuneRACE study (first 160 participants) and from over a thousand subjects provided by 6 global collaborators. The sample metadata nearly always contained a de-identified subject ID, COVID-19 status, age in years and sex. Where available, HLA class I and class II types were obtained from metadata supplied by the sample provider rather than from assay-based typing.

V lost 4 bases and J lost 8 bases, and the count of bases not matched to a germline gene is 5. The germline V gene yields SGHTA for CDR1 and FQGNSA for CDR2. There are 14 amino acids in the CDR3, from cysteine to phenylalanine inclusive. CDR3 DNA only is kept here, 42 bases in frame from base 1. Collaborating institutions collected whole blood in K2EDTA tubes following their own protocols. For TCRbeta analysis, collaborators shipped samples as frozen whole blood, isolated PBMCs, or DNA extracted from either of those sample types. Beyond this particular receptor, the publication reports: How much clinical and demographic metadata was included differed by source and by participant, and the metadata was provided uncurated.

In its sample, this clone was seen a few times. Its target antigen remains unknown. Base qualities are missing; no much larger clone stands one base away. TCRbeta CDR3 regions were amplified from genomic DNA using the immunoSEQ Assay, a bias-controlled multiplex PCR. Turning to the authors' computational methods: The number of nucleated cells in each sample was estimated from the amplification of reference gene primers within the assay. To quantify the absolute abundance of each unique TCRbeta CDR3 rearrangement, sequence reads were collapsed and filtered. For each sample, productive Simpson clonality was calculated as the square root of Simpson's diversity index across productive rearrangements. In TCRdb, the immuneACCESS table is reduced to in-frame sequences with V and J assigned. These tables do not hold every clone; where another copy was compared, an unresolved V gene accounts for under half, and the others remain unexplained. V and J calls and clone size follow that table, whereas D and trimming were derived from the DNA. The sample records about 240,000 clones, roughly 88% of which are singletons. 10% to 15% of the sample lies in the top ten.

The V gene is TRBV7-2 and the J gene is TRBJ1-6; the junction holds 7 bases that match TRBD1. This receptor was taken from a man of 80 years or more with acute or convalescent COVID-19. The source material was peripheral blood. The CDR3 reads CASSSRQGYSPLHF. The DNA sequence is TGTGCCAGCAGCTCCCGACAGGGATATTCACCCCTCCACTTT.